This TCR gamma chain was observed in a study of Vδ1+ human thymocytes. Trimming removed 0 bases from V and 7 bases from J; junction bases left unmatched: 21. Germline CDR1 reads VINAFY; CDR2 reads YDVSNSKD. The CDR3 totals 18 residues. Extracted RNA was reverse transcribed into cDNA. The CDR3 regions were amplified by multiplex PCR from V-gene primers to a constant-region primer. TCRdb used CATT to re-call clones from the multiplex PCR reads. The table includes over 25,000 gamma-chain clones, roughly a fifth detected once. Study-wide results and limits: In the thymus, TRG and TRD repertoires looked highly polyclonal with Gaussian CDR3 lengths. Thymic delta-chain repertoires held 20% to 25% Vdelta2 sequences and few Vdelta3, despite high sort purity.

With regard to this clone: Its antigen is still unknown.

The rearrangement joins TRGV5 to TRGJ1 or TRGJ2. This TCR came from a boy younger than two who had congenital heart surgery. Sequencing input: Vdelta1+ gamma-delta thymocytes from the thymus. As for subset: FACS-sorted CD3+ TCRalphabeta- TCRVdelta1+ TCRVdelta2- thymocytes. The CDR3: CATWDRRRWPPFGYKKLF. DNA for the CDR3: TGTGCCACCTGGGACAGGCGCCGTTGGCCCCCTTTCGGGTATAAGAAACTCTTT.